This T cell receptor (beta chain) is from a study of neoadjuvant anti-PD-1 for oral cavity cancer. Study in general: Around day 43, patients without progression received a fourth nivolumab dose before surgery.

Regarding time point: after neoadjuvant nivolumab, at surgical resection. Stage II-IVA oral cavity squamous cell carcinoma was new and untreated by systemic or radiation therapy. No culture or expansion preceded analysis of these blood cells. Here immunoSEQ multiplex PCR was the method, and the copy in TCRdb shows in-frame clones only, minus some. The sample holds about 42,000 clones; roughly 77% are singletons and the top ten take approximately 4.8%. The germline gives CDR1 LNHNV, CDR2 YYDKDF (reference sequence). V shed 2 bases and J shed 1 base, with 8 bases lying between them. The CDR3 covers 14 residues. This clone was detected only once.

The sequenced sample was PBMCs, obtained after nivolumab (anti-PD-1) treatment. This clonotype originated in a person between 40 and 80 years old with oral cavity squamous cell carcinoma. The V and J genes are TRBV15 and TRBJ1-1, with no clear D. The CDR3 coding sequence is TGTGCCACCAGCAGAAGGGTAGGGAACACTGAAGCTTTCTTT. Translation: CATSRRVGNTEAFF. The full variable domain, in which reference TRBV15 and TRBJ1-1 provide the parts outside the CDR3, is DAMVIQNPRYQVTQFGKPVTLSCSQTLNHNVMYWYQQKSSQAPKLLFHYYDKDFNNEADTPDNFQSRRPNTSFCFLDIRSPGLGDTAMYLCATSRRVGNTEAFFGQGTRLTVV.